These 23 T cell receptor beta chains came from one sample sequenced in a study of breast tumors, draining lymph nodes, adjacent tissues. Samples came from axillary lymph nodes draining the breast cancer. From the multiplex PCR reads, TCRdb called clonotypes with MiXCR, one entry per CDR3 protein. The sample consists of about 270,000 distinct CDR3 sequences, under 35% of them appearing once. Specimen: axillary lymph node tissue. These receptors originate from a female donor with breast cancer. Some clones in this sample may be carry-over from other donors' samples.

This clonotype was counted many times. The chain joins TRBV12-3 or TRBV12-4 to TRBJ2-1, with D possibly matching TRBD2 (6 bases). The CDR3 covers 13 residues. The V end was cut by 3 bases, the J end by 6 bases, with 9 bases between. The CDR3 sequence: CASSLAGRNEQFF. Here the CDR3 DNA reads TGTGCCAGCAGTTTGGCGGGGCGCAATGAGCAGTTCTTC.

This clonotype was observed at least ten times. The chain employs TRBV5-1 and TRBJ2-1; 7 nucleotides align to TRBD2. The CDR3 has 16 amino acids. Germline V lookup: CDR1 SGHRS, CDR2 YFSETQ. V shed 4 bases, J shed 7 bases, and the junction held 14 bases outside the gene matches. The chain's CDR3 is CASSHGLGGSRNEQFF. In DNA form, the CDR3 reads TGCGCCAGCAGCCACGGCTTGGGCGGGAGCAGGAATGAGCAGTTCTTC.

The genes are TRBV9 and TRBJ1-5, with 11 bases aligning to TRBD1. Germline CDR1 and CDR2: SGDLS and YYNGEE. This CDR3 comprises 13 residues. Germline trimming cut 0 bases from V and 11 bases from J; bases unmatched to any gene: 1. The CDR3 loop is CASSVGDRGTQHF. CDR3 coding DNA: TGTGCCAGCAGCGTAGGGGACAGGGGGACCCAGCATTTT.

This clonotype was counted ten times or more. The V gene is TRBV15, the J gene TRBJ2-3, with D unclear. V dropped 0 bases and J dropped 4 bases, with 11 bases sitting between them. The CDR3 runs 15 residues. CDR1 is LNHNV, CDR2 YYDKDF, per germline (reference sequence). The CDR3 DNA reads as TGTGCCACCAGCAGAGATCGGGTTTCCGCAGATACGCAGTATTTT. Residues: CATSRDRVSADTQYF.

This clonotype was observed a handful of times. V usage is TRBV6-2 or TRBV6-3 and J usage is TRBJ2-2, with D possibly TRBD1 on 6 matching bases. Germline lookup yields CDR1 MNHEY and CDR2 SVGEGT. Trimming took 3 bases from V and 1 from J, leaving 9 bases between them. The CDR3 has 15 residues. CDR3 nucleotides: TGTGCCAGCAGTTATGGGGGCATGAACACCGGGGAGCTGTTTTTT. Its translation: CASSYGGMNTGELFF.

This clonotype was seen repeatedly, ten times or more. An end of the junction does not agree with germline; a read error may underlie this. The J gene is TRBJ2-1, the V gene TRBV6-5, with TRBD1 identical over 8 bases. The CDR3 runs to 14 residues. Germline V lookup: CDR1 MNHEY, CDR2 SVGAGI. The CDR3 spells CASASGTGKHLVLF. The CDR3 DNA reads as TGTGCCAGCGCTTCCGGGACAGGTAAACACCTAGTCCTCTTC.

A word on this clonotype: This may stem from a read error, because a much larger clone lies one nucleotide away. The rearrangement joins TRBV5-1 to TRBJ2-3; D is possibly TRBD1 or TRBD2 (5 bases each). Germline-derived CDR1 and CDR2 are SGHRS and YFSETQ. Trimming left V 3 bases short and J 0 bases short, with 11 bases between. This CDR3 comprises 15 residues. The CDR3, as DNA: TGCGCCAGCAGCTCGGGACCCCATAGCACAGATACGCAGTATTTT. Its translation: CASSSGPHSTDTQYF.

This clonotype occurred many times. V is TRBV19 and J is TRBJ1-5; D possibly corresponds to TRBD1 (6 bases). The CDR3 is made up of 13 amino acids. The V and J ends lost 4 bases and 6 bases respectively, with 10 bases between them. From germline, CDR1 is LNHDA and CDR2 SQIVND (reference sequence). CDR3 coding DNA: TGTGCCAGTAGTAGCACAGGGTTTCAGCCCCAGCATTTT. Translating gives CASSSTGFQPQHF.

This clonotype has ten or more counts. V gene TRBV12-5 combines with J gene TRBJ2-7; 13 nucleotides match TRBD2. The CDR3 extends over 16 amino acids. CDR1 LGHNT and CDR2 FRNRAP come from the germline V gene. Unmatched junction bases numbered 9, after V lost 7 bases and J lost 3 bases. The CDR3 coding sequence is TGTGCTAGTGTCGCCCCCGGGACTAGCGGGGTCTACGAGCAGTACTTC. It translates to CASVAPGTSGVYEQYF. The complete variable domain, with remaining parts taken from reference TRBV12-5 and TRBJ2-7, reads DARVTQTPRHKVTEMGQEVTMRCQPILGHNTVFWYRQTMMQGLELLAYFRNRAPLDDSGMPKDRFSAEMPDATLATLKIQPSEPRDSAVYFCASVAPGTSGVYEQYFGPGTRLTVT.

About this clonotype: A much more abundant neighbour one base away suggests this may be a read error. CDR3 coding DNA: TGTGCCAGCAGTTCCCTCGGGACAGGGGTCTACGAGCAGTACTTC. Protein sequence: CASSSLGTGVYEQYF. The chain combines TRBV6-6 with TRBJ2-7; 10 bases fit TRBD1. Germline-derived CDR1 and CDR2 are MNHNY and SVGAGI (reference sequence). The V and J ends lost 4 bases and 3 bases, in that order; junction bases with no gene match: 6. This CDR3 region has 15 residues.

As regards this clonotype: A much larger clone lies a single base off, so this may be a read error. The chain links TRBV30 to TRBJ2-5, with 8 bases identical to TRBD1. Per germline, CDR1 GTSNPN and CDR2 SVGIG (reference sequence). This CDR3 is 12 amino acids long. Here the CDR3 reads CAWGQGPEAQYF. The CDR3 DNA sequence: TGTGCCTGGGGACAGGGTCCAGAGGCCCAGTACTTC.

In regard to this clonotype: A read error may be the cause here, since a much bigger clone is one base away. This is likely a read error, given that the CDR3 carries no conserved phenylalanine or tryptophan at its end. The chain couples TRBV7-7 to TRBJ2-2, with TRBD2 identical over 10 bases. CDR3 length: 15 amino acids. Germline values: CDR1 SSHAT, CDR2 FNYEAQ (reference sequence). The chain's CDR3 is CASSSSGSSSGELFL. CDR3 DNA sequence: TGTGCTAGCAGCTCTAGCGGGAGTTCTTCCGGGGAGCTGTTTCTT.

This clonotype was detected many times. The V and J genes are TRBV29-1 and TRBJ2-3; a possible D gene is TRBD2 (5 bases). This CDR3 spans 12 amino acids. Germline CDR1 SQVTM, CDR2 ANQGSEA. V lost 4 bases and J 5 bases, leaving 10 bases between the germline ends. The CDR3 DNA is TGCAGCGTTGCCCCACTAGGAGATACGCAGTATTTT. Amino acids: CSVAPLGDTQYF.

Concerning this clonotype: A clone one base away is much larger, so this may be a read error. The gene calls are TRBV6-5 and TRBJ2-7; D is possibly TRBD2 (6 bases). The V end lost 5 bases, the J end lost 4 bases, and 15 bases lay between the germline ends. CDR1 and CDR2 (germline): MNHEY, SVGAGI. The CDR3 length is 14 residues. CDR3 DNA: TGTGCCAGCAGTCACGGGAGTCAAGGGTACGAGCAGTACTTC. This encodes CASSHGSQGYEQYF.

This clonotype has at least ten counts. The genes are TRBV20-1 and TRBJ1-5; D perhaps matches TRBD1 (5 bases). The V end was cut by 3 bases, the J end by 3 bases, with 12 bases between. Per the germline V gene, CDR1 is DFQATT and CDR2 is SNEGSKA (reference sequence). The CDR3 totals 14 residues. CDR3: CSASPRVDNQPQHF. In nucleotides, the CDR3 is TGCAGTGCTAGTCCCAGGGTTGACAATCAGCCCCAGCATTTT.

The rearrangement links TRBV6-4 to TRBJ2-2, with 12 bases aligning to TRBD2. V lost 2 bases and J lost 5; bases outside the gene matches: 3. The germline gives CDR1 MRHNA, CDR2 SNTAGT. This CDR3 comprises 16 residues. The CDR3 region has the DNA TGTGCCAGCAGTGACCGGACTAGCGGGACGACCGGGGAGCTGTTTTTT. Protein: CASSDRTSGTTGELFF.

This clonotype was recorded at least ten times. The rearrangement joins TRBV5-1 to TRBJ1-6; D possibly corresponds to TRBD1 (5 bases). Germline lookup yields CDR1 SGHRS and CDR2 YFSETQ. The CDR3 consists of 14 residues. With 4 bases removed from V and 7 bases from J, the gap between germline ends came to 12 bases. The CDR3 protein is CASSLGTENSPLHF. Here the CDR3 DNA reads TGCGCCAGCAGCCTCGGGACCGAGAATTCACCCCTCCACTTT.

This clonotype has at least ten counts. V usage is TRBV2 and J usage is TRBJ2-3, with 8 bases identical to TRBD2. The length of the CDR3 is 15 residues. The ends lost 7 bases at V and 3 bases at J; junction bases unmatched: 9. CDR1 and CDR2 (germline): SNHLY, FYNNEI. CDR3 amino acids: CASTPRSGSTDTQYF. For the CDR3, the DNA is TGTGCCAGCACCCCGAGGAGCGGGAGTACAGATACGCAGTATTTT.

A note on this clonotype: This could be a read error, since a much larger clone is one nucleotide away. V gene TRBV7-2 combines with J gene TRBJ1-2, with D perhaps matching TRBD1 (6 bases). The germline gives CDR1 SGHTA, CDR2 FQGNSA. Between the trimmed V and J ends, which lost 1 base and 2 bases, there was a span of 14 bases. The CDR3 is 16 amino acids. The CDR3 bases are TGTGCCAGCAGCTTAGACCGTACGAGGGGGAACTATGGCTACACCTTC. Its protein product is CASSLDRTRGNYGYTF.

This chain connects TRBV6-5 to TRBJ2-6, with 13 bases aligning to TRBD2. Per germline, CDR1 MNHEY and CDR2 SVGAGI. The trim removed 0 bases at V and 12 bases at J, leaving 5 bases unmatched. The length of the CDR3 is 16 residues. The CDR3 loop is CASSYSGLAGASVLTF. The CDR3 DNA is TGTGCCAGCAGTTACTCAGGACTAGCGGGAGCAAGCGTCCTGACTTTC.

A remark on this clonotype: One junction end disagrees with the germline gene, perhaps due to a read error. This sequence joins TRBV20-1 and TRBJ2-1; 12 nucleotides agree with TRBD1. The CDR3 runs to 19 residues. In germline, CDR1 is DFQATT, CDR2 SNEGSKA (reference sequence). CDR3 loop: CSAREAGTGGVRRSVWQLF. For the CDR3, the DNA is TGCAGTGCTAGAGAAGCCGGGACAGGGGGCGTCCGGAGGTCTGTTTGGCAGCTCTTC.

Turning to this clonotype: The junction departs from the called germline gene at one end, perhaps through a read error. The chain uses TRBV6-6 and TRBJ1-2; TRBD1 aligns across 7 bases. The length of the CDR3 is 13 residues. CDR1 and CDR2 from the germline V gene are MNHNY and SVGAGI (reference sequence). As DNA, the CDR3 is TGTGCCAGCAGTCCCGGGACAGCCTATGGCCACACCTTC. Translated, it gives CASSPGTAYGHTF.

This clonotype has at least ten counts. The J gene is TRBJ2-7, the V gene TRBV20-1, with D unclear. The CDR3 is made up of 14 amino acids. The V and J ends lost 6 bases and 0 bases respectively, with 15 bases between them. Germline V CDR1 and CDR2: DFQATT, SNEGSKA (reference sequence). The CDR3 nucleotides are TGCAGTGCCACAAGCTACGGGCACTCCTACGAGCAGTACTTC. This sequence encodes CSATSYGHSYEQYF.